These 31 T cell receptor beta chains share one sample of origin, sequenced in a study of blood T cell repertoires in COVID-19. Data came from immunoSEQ multiplex PCR; TCRdb stores just in-frame clones and leaves some out. The data show 650,000 to 800,000 clones, 85% to 90% seen once. Material for sequencing was peripheral blood. These receptors came from a woman aged 18-29 years with acute or convalescent COVID-19.

This chain joins TRBV29-1 and TRBJ1-2; 7 positions agree with TRBD1. The germline CDR1 and CDR2 sequences are SQVTM and ANQGSEA. This CDR3 has 14 residues. Losses at the gene ends were 1 base for V and 5 bases for J; bases not matched to a gene: 7. The DNA for the CDR3 is TGCAGCGTTGAAGTGGGTTCAGGGGGGTATGGCTACACCTTC. This encodes CSVEVGSGGYGYTF.

This clone turned up a few times. The chain joins TRBV6-2 or TRBV6-3 to TRBJ1-5; D gene uncertain. The CDR3 consists of 15 residues. Trimming cost V 5 bases and J 8 bases, with 19 bases left between them. Germline-derived CDR1 and CDR2 are MNHEY and SVGEGT. CDR3 nucleotide sequence: TGTGCCAGCAGTACGGCCCAGGAGGCGGTGGAGCCCCAGCATTTT. Its protein product is CASSTAQEAVEPQHF.

V gene TRBV3-1 (or the pseudogene TRBV3-2) combines with J gene TRBJ1-6, with TRBD1 identical over 8 bases. Trimming took 4 bases from V and 7 from J; bases not matched to a gene: 3. The CDR3 length is 14 residues. Germline V gene lookup returns CDR1 LGHDT and CDR2 YNNKEL (reference sequence). The CDR3 DNA sequence: TGTGCCAGCAGCCCGGGACAGGCAAATTCACCCCTCCACTTT. It encodes CASSPGQANSPLHF.

The rearrangement uses TRBV9 and TRBJ2-5; 8 bases match TRBD1. V shed 2 bases, J shed 5 bases, and the junction held 8 bases outside the gene matches. This CDR3 has 15 amino acids. Germline-derived CDR1 and CDR2 are SGDLS and YYNGEE. Here the CDR3 reads CASSVQGAPRETQYF. CDR3 sequence (DNA): TGTGCCAGCAGCGTGCAGGGGGCGCCCAGGGAGACCCAGTACTTC.

The rearrangement links TRBV27 to TRBJ2-7, with D perhaps TRBD1 (6 bases). This CDR3 spans 12 amino acids. From germline, CDR1 is MNHEY and CDR2 SMNVEV (reference sequence). Trimming removed 6 bases at V and 3 bases at J, with 9 bases between. The CDR3 DNA follows: TGTGCCAGCAGATCACAGGGCTACGAGCAGTACTTC. Protein sequence: CASRSQGYEQYF.

The chain joins TRBV4-1 to TRBJ2-7; TRBD2 might be the D (7 bases). V lost 8 bases and J lost 0, with 11 bases in between. The V gene's germline CDR1 is MGHRA and CDR2 YSYEKL. The CDR3 contains 13 residues. The CDR3 DNA sequence: TGCGCCAGCCGAGGGGGGGACTCCTACGAGCAGTACTTC. Its translation is CASRGGDSYEQYF.

The rearrangement uses TRBV19 and TRBJ1-1; TRBD1 is a possible D gene (5 bases). This CDR3 has 13 residues. V was shortened by 3 bases and J by 5 bases, with 10 bases between the two germline ends. Germline CDR1 and CDR2: LNHDA and SQIVND (reference sequence). In DNA, the CDR3 is TGTGCCAGTAGTATTAACGGGGGGACTGAAGCTTTCTTT. Translation gives CASSINGGTEAFF.

The V gene is TRBV27, the J gene TRBJ1-6; TRBD1 matches at 8 bases. V shed 5 bases, J shed 2 bases, and the junction held 5 bases outside the gene matches. The CDR3 extends over 16 amino acids. CDR1 MNHEY and CDR2 SMNVEV come from the germline V gene (reference sequence). CDR3 loop: CASSPDRGPYNSPLHF. The DNA for the CDR3 is TGTGCCAGCAGTCCCGACAGGGGACCCTATAATTCACCCCTCCACTTT.

The chain combines TRBV2 with TRBJ1-5, with 9 bases aligning to TRBD1. Trimming cost V 7 bases and J 7 bases; bases outside gene matches: 11. The CDR3 contains 15 residues. Germline lookup yields CDR1 SNHLY and CDR2 FYNNEI. CDR3 sequence (DNA): TGTGCCAGCACCCCGGGACAGGGCCCGGAGCAGCCCCAGCATTTT. Protein: CASTPGQGPEQPQHF.

This sequence joins TRBV9 and TRBJ1-2, with D tentatively TRBD1 (6 bases). This CDR3 comprises 14 residues. Per germline, CDR1 SGDLS and CDR2 YYNGEE. V lost 4 bases to trimming and J lost 1 base, with 11 bases between them. CDR3: CASSPGGLNYGYTF. DNA of the CDR3: TGTGCCAGCAGCCCCGGGGGGCTTAACTATGGCTACACCTTC.

Regarding this clone: The sample carries other DNA sequences with the same CDR3. The J gene is TRBJ2-1, the V gene TRBV7-3, with no clear D. CDR1 is SGHTA, CDR2 FQGTGA, per germline. This CDR3 comprises 11 residues. Trimming removed 2 bases at V and 9 bases at J, with 5 bases between. The CDR3 DNA reads as TGTGCCAGCAGCTTAGGCGGTGAGCAGTTCTTC. It translates to CASSLGGEQFF.

This chain connects TRBV29-1 to TRBJ1-1; D unresolved. The germline V and J ends were trimmed by 6 bases and 3 bases, with 11 bases remaining between them. The CDR3 consists of 12 residues. Germline values: CDR1 SQVTM, CDR2 ANQGSEA. As DNA, the CDR3 is TGCAGCGTCGAGCCCCACTACACTGAAGCTTTCTTT. Its translation: CSVEPHYTEAFF.

The V and J genes are TRBV3-1 (or the pseudogene TRBV3-2) and TRBJ1-3, with D uncertain. Trimming took off 1 base at V and 2 bases at J, with 12 bases between the two ends. Germline CDR1 and CDR2: LGHDT and YNNKEL (reference sequence). The CDR3 contains 16 residues. The CDR3 spells CASSQVAGLAGNTIYF. The DNA for the CDR3 is TGTGCCAGCAGCCAAGTGGCGGGTTTAGCTGGAAACACCATATATTTT.

The chain recombines TRBV2 with TRBJ1-6; 8 nucleotides agree with TRBD1. The CDR3 contains 14 residues. J lost 7 bases, V lost 5 bases, and 4 bases had no gene match. Germline V gives CDR1 SNHLY, CDR2 FYNNEI. CDR3 bases: TGTGCCAGCAGTTCGGACAGGGCGAATTCACCCCTCCACTTT. Residues: CASSSDRANSPLHF.

This chain links TRBV7-6 with TRBJ1-1; a weak D match, TRBD1 (6 bases). CDR1 is SGHVS and CDR2 is FNYEAQ in the germline V gene. The CDR3 runs 15 residues. V lost 5 bases, J lost 1 base, and 14 bases lay in between. The CDR3 region is CASSLRQDRNTEAFF. DNA of the CDR3: TGTGCCAGCAGCCTCAGGCAGGACAGGAACACTGAAGCTTTCTTT.

This chain links TRBV3-1 (or the pseudogene TRBV3-2) with TRBJ1-1; D ambiguous. The CDR3 runs 13 residues. Germline CDR1 is LGHDT and CDR2 is YNNKEL (reference sequence). Trimming pared 4 bases from V and 1 base from J, leaving 7 bases between. As DNA, the CDR3 is TGTGCCAGCAGCCGCTCAGGGAACACTGAAGCTTTCTTT. Amino acid sequence: CASSRSGNTEAFF.

This chain links TRBV7-3 with TRBJ2-1; 8 bases fit TRBD2. The V gene's germline CDR1 is SGHTA and CDR2 FQGTGA. The CDR3 totals 19 residues. J gave up 0 bases and V 4 bases, and 14 bases lay outside the gene matches. CDR3 in amino acids: CASSSSAGGHSSSYNEQFF. The CDR3 region has the DNA TGTGCCAGCAGCTCATCGGCGGGGGGTCACTCTAGCTCCTACAATGAGCAGTTCTTC.

This chain joins TRBV5-4 and TRBJ2-3, with TRBD1 as a possible D gene (5 bases). Germline V gene lookup returns CDR1 SGHNT and CDR2 YYREEE (reference sequence). The CDR3 has 14 residues. The ends were cut back, 1 base at V and 1 base at J, with 7 bases in the middle. CDR3 DNA sequence: TGTGCCAGCAGCTTGCGCAGGGGCACAGATACGCAGTATTTT. It translates to CASSLRRGTDTQYF. The full variable domain, in which reference TRBV5-4 and TRBJ2-3 provide the parts outside the CDR3, is ETGVTQSPTHLIKTRGQQVTLRCSSQSGHNTVSWYQQALGQGPQFIFQYYREEENGRGNFPPRFSGLQFPNYSSELNVNALELDDSALYLCASSLRRGTDTQYFGPGTRLTVL.

CDR3 in amino acids: CASSSTGRTEAFF. The CDR3, as DNA: TGTGCCAGCAGTTCCACAGGGCGTACTGAAGCTTTCTTT. This chain uses TRBV6-5 with TRBJ1-1; TRBD1 is a possible D gene (6 bases). The V end lost 4 bases, the J end lost 5 bases, and 11 bases lay between the germline ends. The CDR3 runs to 13 residues. Germline V lookup: CDR1 MNHEY, CDR2 SVGAGI.

The chain employs TRBV7-9 and TRBJ2-7; maybe TRBD1 (6 bases). Germline CDR1 is SEHNR and CDR2 is FQNEAQ (reference sequence). Trimming pared 3 bases from V and 6 bases from J, leaving 12 bases between. The CDR3 length is 13 residues. CDR3 protein: CASSFRQAGEQYF. The CDR3 bases are TGTGCCAGCAGCTTCCGACAGGCGGGCGAGCAGTACTTC.

The chain couples TRBV7-3 to TRBJ2-1, with TRBD1 as a possible D gene (5 bases). The CDR3 length is 15 residues. The germline V and J ends were trimmed by 5 bases and 7 bases, with 18 bases remaining between them. Germline-derived CDR1 and CDR2 are SGHTA and FQGTGA. CDR3 residues: CASSADRRPGNEQFF. Here the CDR3 DNA reads TGTGCCAGCAGCGCCGACAGACGCCCAGGTAATGAGCAGTTCTTC.

The CDR3 is CASSNLAESSYNEQFF. The CDR3 nucleotides read TGTGCCAGCAGTAATTTAGCGGAGAGCTCCTACAATGAGCAGTTCTTC. The rearrangement joins TRBV6-2 or TRBV6-3 to TRBJ2-1, with D maybe TRBD2 (6 bases). The V gene lost 5 bases and the J gene lost 0 bases, with 14 bases spanning the gap. Germline V gene data show CDR1 as MNHEY and CDR2 as SVGEGT. The CDR3 is 16 residues long.

For the CDR3, the DNA is TGTGCCAGCAGTTTCTGTTCCGAGCAGTACTTC. It yields the protein CASSFCSEQYF. The chain carries TRBV12-3 or TRBV12-4 and TRBJ2-7, with unresolved D. CDR3 length: 11 amino acids. V was clipped by 3 bases and J by 6 bases, with 6 bases between them.

This rearrangement joins TRBV4-1 to TRBJ1-3, with D possibly being TRBD1 (6 bases). The germline CDR1 and CDR2 sequences are MGHRA and YSYEKL. The ends were cut back, 4 bases at V and 0 bases at J, with 16 bases in the middle. The CDR3 loop spans 17 amino acids. The CDR3 here is CASSLGGGGASGNTIYF. The CDR3, as DNA: TGCGCCAGCAGCCTCGGTGGGGGGGGCGCCTCTGGAAACACCATATATTTT.

V gene TRBV9 combines with J gene TRBJ2-1; 9 positions match TRBD1. Germline CDR1 SGDLS, CDR2 YYNGEE. The CDR3 loop spans 19 amino acids. J lost 10 bases, V lost 4 bases, and 24 bases had no gene match. The CDR3 region has the DNA TGTGCCAGCAGCCCCCCCTCGGTGGTGGGACAGGGACTTTGGGTGGAGCAGTTCTTC. It codes for CASSPPSVVGQGLWVEQFF.

Note on this clone: The identical CDR3 is also encoded by other nucleotide sequences in the sample. This sequence joins TRBV12-3 or TRBV12-4 and TRBJ1-5; D is undetermined. The CDR3 contains 13 residues. With 1 base removed from V and 7 bases from J, the gap between germline ends came to 8 bases. CDR3: CASSLGRVQPQHF. The CDR3 DNA reads TGTGCCAGCAGTTTAGGGCGGGTCCAGCCCCAGCATTTT.

The chain joins TRBV4-2 to TRBJ1-1; D might be TRBD1 (6 bases). CDR3 size: 18 residues. Per the germline V gene, CDR1 is LGHNA and CDR2 is YNFKEQ. With 4 bases removed from V and 3 bases from J, the gap between germline ends came to 24 bases. The chain's CDR3 is CASSPAGSRGAGDTEAFF. The CDR3 DNA is TGTGCCAGCAGCCCAGCGGGGTCGAGGGGCGCAGGGGACACTGAAGCTTTCTTT.

The CDR3 DNA reads TGTGCCAGCAGCCCTGGGGGAAGGGGAGGAAGGATGAACACTGAAGCTTTCTTT. It specifies CASSPGGRGGRMNTEAFF. The V gene is TRBV3-1 (or the pseudogene TRBV3-2), the J gene TRBJ1-1, with a possible D match to TRBD1 (5 bases). V lost 4 bases and J 0 bases, leaving 21 bases between the germline ends. Germline V gives CDR1 LGHDT, CDR2 YNNKEL (reference sequence). The CDR3 spans 18 residues.

The genes are TRBV27 and TRBJ1-2; 10 nucleotides agree with TRBD1. The length of the CDR3 is 14 residues. The V segment lost 6 bases and the J segment 5 bases; nucleotides outside the gene matches: 6. Germline V CDR1 and CDR2: MNHEY, SMNVEV (reference sequence). The CDR3 loop reads CASSEGTGEYGYTF. The CDR3 bases are TGTGCCAGCAGCGAAGGGACAGGGGAGTATGGCTACACCTTC.

The chain recombines TRBV5-4 with TRBJ2-1; TRBD1 aligns across 8 bases. Germline lookup yields CDR1 SGHNT and CDR2 YYREEE (reference sequence). The CDR3 runs to 14 residues. V gave up 1 base and J gave up 8 bases; unmatched junction bases: 5. The CDR3 DNA reads TGTGCCAGCAGCTTGATAACGGGACAGGATGAGCAGTTCTTC. Amino acids: CASSLITGQDEQFF.

This clone has only a few counts. The chain has TRBV27 and TRBJ1-1, with a weak D call TRBD1 (5 bases). In germline, CDR1 is MNHEY, CDR2 SMNVEV (reference sequence). V gave up 3 bases and J gave up 5 bases, with 10 bases separating them. This CDR3 is built from 13 residues. CDR3 residues: CASSFLGGTEAFF. DNA of the CDR3: TGTGCCAGCAGTTTTTTGGGGGGGACTGAAGCTTTCTTT.